Following are 13 T cell receptor beta chains from one sample sequenced in a study of post-analysis software for immune sequencing data. Study results and limitations: Roughly five TRBV segments, including TRBV5-6, TRBV5-1 and TRBV20-1, were more frequent in patients than controls.

Included in the TCR beta cDNA libraries were unique molecular identifiers. TCRdb processed the PCR reads anew with MiXCR; each CDR3 protein has one entry. This sample has hundreds of thousands of distinct CDR3 sequences, with less than 45% found just once. Their antigens are not known. Sequenced sample: blood. The receptors were gathered from a girl between 5 and 17 years old with multiple sclerosis.

This clonotype was seen a few times. This rearrangement joins TRBV7-2 to TRBJ1-2, with TRBD1 matching 9 bases. This CDR3 contains 14 residues. With V trimmed by 1 base and J by 6 bases, 3 bases remained unmatched. CDR1 is SGHTA, CDR2 FQGNSA, per germline. CDR3 region: CASSLDGTGNGYTF. The DNA for the CDR3 is TGTGCCAGCAGCTTAGATGGGACAGGGAATGGCTACACCTTC.

The J gene is TRBJ1-4, the V gene TRBV4-1; maybe TRBD1 (5 bases). This CDR3 is built from 14 residues. Per germline, CDR1 MGHRA and CDR2 YSYEKL. Trimming cost V 3 bases and J 8 bases, with 13 bases left between them. DNA of the CDR3: TGCGCCAGCAGCCAGAGGGCGGGGGACGAAAAACTGTTTTTT. Residues: CASSQRAGDEKLFF.

The CDR3 here is CSARIRLEAFF. Written as DNA, the CDR3 is TGCAGTGCTAGAATCCGTCTTGAAGCTTTCTTT. This chain uses TRBV20-1 with TRBJ1-1; no clear D. V lost 2 bases, J lost 7 bases, and 8 bases lay in between. The germline V gene has CDR1 DFQATT and CDR2 SNEGSKA (reference sequence). The CDR3 covers 11 residues.

The CDR3 is CAWSPGTGVLYEQYF. The CDR3 region has the DNA TGTGCCTGGAGCCCCGGGACAGGGGTGCTCTACGAGCAGTACTTC. The chain employs TRBV30 and TRBJ2-7; the match to TRBD1 covers 10 bases. Trimming removed 3 bases from V and 3 bases from J; junction bases left unmatched: 8. The CDR3 consists of 15 residues. Germline values: CDR1 GTSNPN, CDR2 SVGIG (reference sequence).

V usage is TRBV7-2 and J usage is TRBJ1-2; D gene uncertain. V lost 5 bases and J 8 bases, leaving 18 bases between the germline ends. The CDR3 is 14 residues long. The germline V gene has CDR1 SGHTA and CDR2 FQGNSA. The CDR3 sequence is CASSNRPKGGGYTF. CDR3 nucleotide sequence: TGTGCCAGCAGCAACCGACCCAAGGGTGGCGGCTACACCTTC.

In its sample, this clonotype was seen a few times. The chain is built from TRBV7-9 and TRBJ1-1; no firm D call. CDR3 length: 13 amino acids. Germline V CDR1 and CDR2: SEHNR, FQNEAQ (reference sequence). The V end lost 1 base, the J end lost 5 bases, and 8 bases lay between the germline ends. In DNA form, the CDR3 reads TGTGCCAGCAGCTTAGTTACAGAAACTGAAGCTTTCTTT. It encodes CASSLVTETEAFF.

The V gene is TRBV6-5, the J gene TRBJ2-5, with 12 bases identical to TRBD2. The V gene end was trimmed by 5 bases and the J gene end by 1 base; junction bases not matched to a gene: 2. This CDR3 comprises 15 residues. Germline CDR1 MNHEY, CDR2 SVGAGI. DNA for the CDR3: TGTGCCAGCAGTAGACTAGCGGGGGCCCAAGAGACCCAGTACTTC. This codes for CASSRLAGAQETQYF.

This clonotype was detected a few times. J is TRBJ2-7 and V is TRBV12-3 or TRBV12-4, with 8 bases lining up with TRBD1. Trimming at V came to 1 base and at J to 2 bases, leaving 7 bases not matched to a gene. The CDR3 is 16 residues long. The CDR3 DNA follows: TGTGCCAGCAGTTTAGATGGACAGGGATTTACCTACGAGCAGTACTTC. This encodes CASSLDGQGFTYEQYF.

This clonotype appeared once. The chain has TRBV20-1 and TRBJ2-3; D is unresolved. The germline V gene has CDR1 DFQATT and CDR2 SNEGSKA (reference sequence). V was pared by 3 bases and J by 4 bases, with 11 bases between. The CDR3 loop spans 13 amino acids. This chain's CDR3 is CSASFSSPDTQYF. CDR3 coding DNA: TGCAGTGCTAGCTTCTCCTCCCCAGATACGCAGTATTTT.

The chain links TRBV28 to TRBJ2-7, with 14 bases matching TRBD2. Germline V gene sequence: CDR1 MDHEN, CDR2 SYDVKM. With V trimmed by 1 base and J by 6 bases, 8 bases remained unmatched. The CDR3 runs to 17 residues. CDR3 DNA sequence: TGTGCCAGCAGTTTATACCCGGGACTAGCGGGAGAAAGCGAGCAGTACTTC. Protein sequence: CASSLYPGLAGESEQYF.

The V gene is TRBV7-9, the J gene TRBJ1-2; D might be TRBD1 (5 bases). V lost 5 bases and J 4 bases, leaving 17 bases between the germline ends. This CDR3 comprises 15 residues. CDR1 and CDR2 from the germline V gene are SEHNR and FQNEAQ (reference sequence). The chain's CDR3 is CASSPGEGRSYGYTF. CDR3 sequence (DNA): TGTGCCAGCAGCCCGGGGGAAGGGAGGTCCTATGGCTACACCTTC.

The chain employs TRBV14 and TRBJ2-7; D tentatively fits TRBD1 or TRBD2 (6 bases each). Trimming took 0 bases from V and 0 from J, leaving 9 bases between them. The CDR3 extends over 15 amino acids. Per germline, CDR1 SGHDN and CDR2 FVKESK. CDR3 bases: TGTGCCAGCAGCCAAGATTGGGGGGCCTCCTACGAGCAGTACTTC. It translates to CASSQDWGASYEQYF.

The chain combines TRBV4-2 with TRBJ2-1; TRBD2 matches at 7 bases. V trimming: 1 base; J trimming: 9 bases; junction bases outside the gene matches: 12. Per the germline V gene, CDR1 is LGHNA and CDR2 is YNFKEQ. The CDR3 extends over 16 amino acids. The CDR3 nucleotides read TGTGCCAGCAGCCAAGCTCAAGCGGGAAGAGGAGGTGAGCAGTTCTTC. The encoded protein is CASSQAQAGRGGEQFF.